This T cell receptor beta chain was sequenced in a study of T cells in Graves' hyperthyroidism and ophthalmopathy. Amplified TCR beta CDR3 regions came from RNA transcripts. Carried out on the TCR CDR3, a first-round RT-PCR used the HTBI primer set. From the multiplex PCR reads, TCRdb called clonotypes with MiXCR, one entry per CDR3 protein. The sample consists of 500,000 to 750,000 distinct CDR3 sequences, roughly 50% of them appearing once. With 5 bases removed from V and 0 bases from J, the gap between germline ends came to 14 bases. The germline V gene encodes CDR1 MNHEY and CDR2 SVGEGT. CDR3 length equals 17 residues. In making diagnoses, clinical symptoms, serum thyroxine and TRAb, thyroid ultrasound and orbital computed tomography were all used.

Sequencing input: peripheral blood or thyroid tissue (not recorded which). V usage is TRBV6-2 or TRBV6-3 and J usage is TRBJ2-6; D call uncertain. This receptor was taken from a woman aged 18 to 35 with Graves' hyperthyroidism. The CDR3 here is CASSLILGGSGANVLTF. CDR3 nucleotides: TGTGCCAGCAGTCTTATTCTTGGCGGCTCTGGGGCCAACGTCCTGACTTTC.